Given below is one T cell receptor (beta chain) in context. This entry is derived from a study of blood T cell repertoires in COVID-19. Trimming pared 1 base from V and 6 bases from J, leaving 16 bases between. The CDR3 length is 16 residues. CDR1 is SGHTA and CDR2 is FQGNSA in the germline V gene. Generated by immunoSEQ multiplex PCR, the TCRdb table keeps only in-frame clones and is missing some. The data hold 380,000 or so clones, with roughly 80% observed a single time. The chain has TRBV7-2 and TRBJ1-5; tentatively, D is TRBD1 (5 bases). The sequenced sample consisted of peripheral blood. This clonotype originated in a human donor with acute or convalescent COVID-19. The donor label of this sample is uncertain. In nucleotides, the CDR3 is TGTGCCAGCAGCTTAGGTGGGGGGGTGGTCGGTCAGCCCCAGCATTTT. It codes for CASSLGGGVVGQPQHF.